The 20 T cell receptor beta chains in this list originate from one sample, sequenced in a study of T cells of healthy individuals. TCRdb redid the calling of the 5' RACE reads with MiXCR, one entry per CDR3 protein. The sample has 40,000 to 60,000 distinct CDR3 sequences, 14% to 15% seen once. The receptors shown here come from a human donor in good health.

This clonotype was observed many times. The V gene is TRBV20-1, the J gene TRBJ2-1; the match to TRBD1 covers 8 bases. This CDR3 has 18 amino acids. V dropped 3 bases and J dropped 0; count of bases not matched to a gene: 13. Germline CDR1 reads DFQATT; CDR2 reads SNEGSKA (reference sequence). The CDR3 is CSARFHQGARGSYNEQFF. CDR3 sequence (DNA): TGCAGTGCTAGGTTCCACCAGGGGGCGCGTGGCTCCTACAATGAGCAGTTCTTC.

The CDR3 here is CASSLQNQPQHF. CDR3 DNA: TGTGCCAGCAGCTTGCAGAATCAGCCCCAGCATTTT. The chain has TRBV5-6 and TRBJ1-5; no reliable D call. The CDR3 has 12 residues. Germline CDR1 reads SGHDT; CDR2 reads YYEEEE. Trimming stripped 1 base from V and 4 bases from J, with 3 bases between.

CDR3 amino acids: CASSLDRNGNQPQHF. The CDR3 region has the DNA TGTGCCAGCAGCTTGGACAGGAACGGCAATCAGCCCCAGCATTTT. This chain connects TRBV7-8 to TRBJ1-5; TRBD1 aligns across 7 bases. This CDR3 contains 15 residues. J gave up 2 bases and V 3 bases, and 4 bases lay outside the gene matches. CDR1 SGHVS and CDR2 FQNEAQ come from the germline V gene.

This clonotype was picked up a small number of times. This chain uses TRBV18 with TRBJ2-2, with D tentatively TRBD1 (8 bases). The CDR3 contains 17 residues. CDR1 and CDR2 from the germline V gene are KGHSH and LQKENI. Trimming pared 5 bases from V and 0 bases from J, leaving 16 bases between. Here the CDR3 reads CASSAQGAGANTGELFF. The CDR3, as DNA: TGTGCCAGCTCAGCGCAGGGGGCGGGAGCGAACACCGGGGAGCTGTTTTTT.

Only a few counts were recorded for this clonotype. This chain uses TRBV3-1 with TRBJ1-2; perhaps TRBD1 as D (5 bases). V lost 2 bases and J lost 4, with 11 bases in between. The CDR3 spans 14 residues. The germline V gene has CDR1 LGHDT and CDR2 YNNKEL (reference sequence). Written as DNA, the CDR3 is TGTGCCAGCAGCCAATCTGCAGGGAGCTATGGCTACACCTTC. Protein product: CASSQSAGSYGYTF.

This clonotype was counted only a few times. The chain recombines TRBV6-6 with TRBJ1-1; D gene uncertain. The CDR3 consists of 13 residues. Trimming cost V 2 bases and J 6 bases, with 10 bases left between them. Germline CDR1 reads MNHNY; CDR2 reads SVGAGI (reference sequence). The CDR3: CASSYMPSSEAFF. The CDR3 DNA reads TGTGCCAGCAGTTACATGCCGTCTTCTGAAGCTTTCTTT.

The gene calls are TRBV20-1 and TRBJ1-4; D ambiguous. CDR1 is DFQATT, CDR2 SNEGSKA, per germline (reference sequence). This CDR3 region has 13 residues. V lost 3 bases to trimming and J lost 8 bases, with 13 bases between them. The DNA of the CDR3 is TGCAGTGCTAGGGGCCCCATGGGAGAAAAACTGTTTTTT. Protein product: CSARGPMGEKLFF.

This clonotype was seen a handful of times. V usage is TRBV6-5 and J usage is TRBJ2-6; unclear D gene. The germline gives CDR1 MNHEY, CDR2 SVGAGI. The V end was cut by 7 bases, the J end by 0 bases, with 7 bases between. The CDR3 loop spans 14 amino acids. The CDR3 region has the DNA TGTGCCAGCAAAAAATCCTCTGGGGCCAACGTCCTGACTTTC. This encodes CASKKSSGANVLTF.

This clonotype was observed many times. The CDR3 loop reads CASSSKPSSNEKLFF. The DNA for the CDR3 is TGTGCCAGCAGCTCAAAGCCCAGCAGTAATGAAAAACTGTTTTTT. This chain uses TRBV11-3 with TRBJ1-4; D is undetermined. This CDR3 contains 15 residues. The ends were cut back, 4 bases at V and 4 bases at J, with 13 bases in the middle. Germline assignment: CDR1 SGHNT and CDR2 YENEEA.

For the CDR3, the DNA is TGTGCCAGCAGTCCGGGACTGTCCGGCGAGACCCAGTACTTC. Translation gives CASSPGLSGETQYF. The rearrangement uses TRBV7-2 and TRBJ2-5; TRBD2 is a possible D gene (6 bases). The CDR3 is made up of 14 amino acids. In germline, CDR1 is SGHTA, CDR2 FQGNSA. V was cut by 6 bases and J by 5 bases, with 16 bases left in between.

This clonotype was counted between two and nine times. J is TRBJ2-7 and V is TRBV20-1; 7 nucleotides align to TRBD2. Unmatched junction bases numbered 4, after V lost 5 bases and J lost 3 bases. The germline gives CDR1 DFQATT, CDR2 SNEGSKA (reference sequence). CDR3 length: 12 amino acids. The CDR3 loop reads CSAWEGDYEQYF. CDR3 bases: TGCAGTGCTTGGGAGGGAGACTACGAGCAGTACTTC.

This clonotype was seen only a few times. The rearrangement joins TRBV2 to TRBJ2-7, with D perhaps matching TRBD1 (6 bases). The germline V and J ends were trimmed by 6 bases and 4 bases, with 10 bases remaining between them. The CDR3 totals 12 residues. Germline loops: CDR1 SNHLY, CDR2 FYNNEI. The CDR3 nucleotides read TGTGCCAGCAGACAGGGTGGGTACGAGCAGTACTTC. Its translation is CASRQGGYEQYF.

Only a few counts were recorded for this clonotype. The chain recombines TRBV7-2 with TRBJ2-5; 7 nucleotides line up with TRBD1. Per the germline V gene, CDR1 is SGHTA and CDR2 is FQGNSA. This CDR3 contains 15 residues. The V segment lost 5 bases and the J segment 4 bases; nucleotides outside the gene matches: 10. CDR3 bases: TGTGCCAGCAGCCCCACAGGGGTAGAAAGAGAGACCCAGTACTTC. Protein product: CASSPTGVERETQYF.

This clonotype showed up many times. The gene calls are TRBV2 and TRBJ2-5; D call uncertain. Trimming removed 8 bases from V and 4 bases from J, with 20 bases in between. Germline CDR1 SNHLY, CDR2 FYNNEI. This CDR3 region has 15 residues. The CDR3 sequence: CASSKRGAPGETQYF. The CDR3 DNA reads TGTGCCAGCTCTAAGCGCGGCGCGCCGGGAGAGACCCAGTACTTC.

This clonotype was observed a few times. The CDR3 DNA reads TGCAGTGCTACGATGAACACTGAAGCTTTCTTT. Translation gives CSATMNTEAFF. The V and J genes are TRBV20-1 and TRBJ1-1, with D hard to call. The CDR3 spans 11 residues. V was shortened by 4 bases and J by 0 bases, with 3 bases between the two germline ends. CDR1 is DFQATT and CDR2 is SNEGSKA in the germline V gene (reference sequence).

This clonotype was picked up many times. V usage is TRBV20-1 and J usage is TRBJ1-1; a weak D match, TRBD1 (6 bases). Germline values: CDR1 DFQATT, CDR2 SNEGSKA (reference sequence). The CDR3 contains 13 residues. V lost 3 bases to trimming and J lost 11 bases, with 19 bases between them. CDR3 in amino acids: CSASSRQGRGAFF. The CDR3 bases are TGCAGTGCTAGTTCAAGGCAGGGGAGAGGGGCTTTCTTT.

The CDR3 reads CASSTGGNTEAFF. As DNA, the CDR3 is TGCGCCAGTTCAACAGGGGGCAACACTGAAGCTTTCTTT. V and J are TRBV5-1 and TRBJ1-1, with 9 bases fitting TRBD1. This CDR3 has 13 amino acids. After removal of 8 bases from V and 2 bases from J, the junction contained 4 bases not matched to a gene. The germline V gene has CDR1 SGHRS and CDR2 YFSETQ.

V and J are TRBV12-3 or TRBV12-4 and TRBJ1-4; no clear D. The CDR3 loop spans 14 amino acids. The germline V and J ends were trimmed by 2 bases and 3 bases, with 7 bases remaining between them. The DNA for the CDR3 is TGTGCCAGCAGTTTATCTGGGTCTAATGAAAAACTGTTTTTT. It codes for CASSLSGSNEKLFF.

This clonotype was recorded a few times. In nucleotides, the CDR3 is TGCGCCAGCAGCTTGACTAGCGGGGGGGCCGGGGAGCTGTTTTTT. This codes for CASSLTSGGAGELFF. J is TRBJ2-2 and V is TRBV5-1; 13 nucleotides align to TRBD2. The ends lost 1 base at V and 6 bases at J; junction bases unmatched: 0. This CDR3 comprises 15 residues. Germline V gene lookup returns CDR1 SGHRS and CDR2 YFSETQ.

This clonotype was observed a handful of times. The chain has TRBV20-1 and TRBJ2-7, with 7 bases aligning to TRBD2. V lost 4 bases and J lost 3; bases outside the gene matches: 9. CDR1 and CDR2 (germline): DFQATT, SNEGSKA (reference sequence). The CDR3 is 14 amino acids. Here the CDR3 reads CSAIVGRGDYEQYF. CDR3 nucleotides: TGCAGTGCTATTGTAGGGAGGGGAGACTACGAGCAGTACTTC.